This is a list of T cell receptor beta chains from one sample in a study of CD8 T cells in ankylosing spondylitis. TCRdb re-analysed the 5' RACE reads in MiXCR, keeping a single row per CDR3 protein. The sample has some 200,000 distinct CDR3 sequences, just under 7.5% seen once; the top ten hold approximately 14%. Sequencing was performed on blood, either unsorted or a sorted T cell fraction (not recorded which). The source of these receptors is a male donor with ankylosing spondylitis. Both conserved end residues are part of each CDR3. The D gene is left open where the match is weak. Clone size is shown for a subset of rows, as once, few, many or a class of expanded clone.

TGCAGCTTATTAGGGACTAGCGGAACCCCCTACAATGAGCAGTTCTTC | CSLLGTSGTPYNEQFF | TRBV29-1 | 16 | TRBD2 | many | TRBJ2-1
TGTGCCAGCAGTTTAGCCAGGGCTTATGGCTACACCTTC | CASSLARAYGYTF | TRBV12-3/TRBV12-4 | 13 | . | many | TRBJ1-2
TGTGCCAGCAGCCCAGGGACAGGGTTCGAGCAGTACTTC | CASSPGTGFEQYF | TRBV11-2 | 13 | TRBD1 | many | TRBJ2-7
TGTGCCAGTTTCGGGACGAAAGACACTGAAGCTTTCTTT | CASFGTKDTEAFF | TRBV12-3/TRBV12-4 | 13 | . | many | TRBJ1-1
TGTGCCAGCAAAACGCCAGGTCCCCTAACCTTC | CASKTPGPLTF | TRBV5-5 | 11 | . | many | TRBJ1-2
TGCAGTGCTAGGACGGGGGGGGCTCGGCACGAGCAGTACTTC | CSARTGGARHEQYF | TRBV20-1 | 14 | TRBD2 | many | TRBJ2-7
TGTGCCACCAGCACCAGAGAGGGGCCCGAGCAGTACTTC | CATSTREGPEQYF | TRBV15 | 13 | . | . | TRBJ2-7
TGTGCCAGCAGCTCCACGTCTGGAGAGATTAATGAGCAGTTCTTC | CASSSTSGEINEQFF | TRBV7-9 | 15 | . | many | TRBJ2-1
TGCGCCAGCAGCCAAACCTCCCGGGGGTACTCTGGAAACACCATATATTTT | CASSQTSRGYSGNTIYF | TRBV4-1 | 17 | . | . | TRBJ1-3
TGTGCCAGCAGCGTCCAGACAGGGATGAACACTGAAGCTTTCTTT | CASSVQTGMNTEAFF | TRBV9 | 15 | TRBD1 | many | TRBJ1-1
TGTGCCAGCAGCCAACCTGACAGAAACACAGATACGCAGTATTTT | CASSQPDRNTDTQYF | TRBV3-1 | 15 | . | . | TRBJ2-3
TGTGCCAGCAGCTTAGCACAGGGGGACCACACAGATACGCAGTATTTT | CASSLAQGDHTDTQYF | TRBV7-8 | 16 | TRBD1 | many | TRBJ2-3
TGTGCCAGCATTAGACGGATGAACACTGAAGCTTTCTTT | CASIRRMNTEAFF | TRBV6-2/TRBV6-3 | 13 | . | many | TRBJ1-1
TGTGCCAGCAGTTACCCCTCCACATTGAACACTGAAGCTTTCTTT | CASSYPSTLNTEAFF | TRBV6-5 | 15 | . | . | TRBJ1-1
TGTGCCAGCAGCCCCATTCCTCGGAGCCGCACAGATACGCAGTATTTT | CASSPIPRSRTDTQYF | TRBV9 | 16 | . | many | TRBJ2-3
TGCGCCAGCAGCCAAGAGGGCGGTGGGCTAGCGGGTCCATCAACGCAGTATTTT | CASSQEGGGLAGPSTQYF | TRBV4-3 | 18 | TRBD2 | many | TRBJ2-3
TGTGCCAGCAGTCCCTCCCGAGGGGGTTACAACTATGGCTACACCTTC | CASSPSRGGYNYGYTF | TRBV27 | 16 | . | . | TRBJ1-2
TGTGCCAGCAGTTACTCGAGTATCTCCTACAATGAGCAGTTCTTC | CASSYSSISYNEQFF | TRBV6-5 | 15 | . | many | TRBJ2-1
TGCAGCGTTCATAGCACAGATACGCAGTATTTT | CSVHSTDTQYF | TRBV29-1 | 11 | . | many | TRBJ2-3
TGCGCCAGCAGCAAAAGGGCGGCAGGCAATCAGCCCCAGCATTTT | CASSKRAAGNQPQHF | TRBV4-3 | 15 | . | many | TRBJ1-5
TGTGCCAGCTCACAGGGTAGCCAGCCCCAGCATTTT | CASSQGSQPQHF | TRBV18 | 12 | . | many | TRBJ1-5
TGTGCCAGCATGGATGTGGGGGACTACGAGCAGTACTTC | CASMDVGDYEQYF | TRBV6-6 | 13 | . | many | TRBJ2-7
TGCGCCAGCAGCCACCCCCTTGACCGGGACAGGTCCTACGAGCAGTACTTC | CASSHPLDRDRSYEQYF | TRBV4-1 | 17 | TRBD1 | . | TRBJ2-7
TGTGCCAGCAGCTTAGCCGGGAACACTGAAGCTTTCTTT | CASSLAGNTEAFF | TRBV7-9 | 13 | . | many | TRBJ1-1
TGTGCCAGCACCCACTCATGCTTGGACAGACCTAATGAGCAGTTCTTC | CASTHSCLDRPNEQFF | TRBV21-1 | 16 | . | many | TRBJ2-1
TGTGCCAGCAACTTGAGAGGGGCTCCCGGGGAGCTGTTTTTT | CASNLRGAPGELFF | TRBV5-5 | 14 | . | many | TRBJ2-2
TGTGCCAGCAGTTTTACTAGCGGTGGCTACGAGCAGTACTTC | CASSFTSGGYEQYF | TRBV27 | 14 | TRBD2 | many | TRBJ2-7
TGTGCCACCAGCAGAGATTTGGGGACAAAGAACACTGAAGCTTTCTTT | CATSRDLGTKNTEAFF | TRBV15 | 16 | . | many | TRBJ1-1
TGCGCCAGCAGACAGGGGAACTATGGCTACACCTTC | CASRQGNYGYTF | TRBV23-1 | 12 | TRBD1 | . | TRBJ1-2
TGTGCCAGCGCCCTGTTAGGGGGTCCTAGCTCCTACGAGCAGTACTTC | CASALLGGPSSYEQYF | TRBV28 | 16 | . | . | TRBJ2-7
TGTGCCAGCAGCTTAGCAGGCGGGGAGCTGTTTTTT | CASSLAGGELFF | TRBV7-9 | 12 | . | many | TRBJ2-2
TGCAGTGCTAACGGACTAGCTGCCCCTCTGTACTTC | CSANGLAAPLYF | TRBV20-1 | 12 | TRBD2 | . | TRBJ2-4
TGTGCCAGCAGTTTTAATGGGAACACCGGGGAGCTGTTTTTT | CASSFNGNTGELFF | TRBV27 | 14 | . | many | TRBJ2-2
TGCAGTGCTAGAGTTGGTCGGGGGATTGGCCAAGAGACCCAGTACTTC | CSARVGRGIGQETQYF | TRBV20-1 | 16 | . | many | TRBJ2-5
TGTGCCTGGAGTGTAGGTCTCGTTGGGGGCACTGAAGCTTTCTTT | CAWSVGLVGGTEAFF | TRBV30 | 15 | . | . | TRBJ1-1
TGCAGTGCTAGAGATGTCGCCTCCTATGGCTACACCTTC | CSARDVASYGYTF | TRBV20-1 | 13 | . | . | TRBJ1-2
TGTGCCAGCACTAATAAAATCGCCGCGGAGTTTAGCAATCAGCCCCAGCATTTT | CASTNKIAAEFSNQPQHF | TRBV6-2/TRBV6-3 | 18 | . | many | TRBJ1-5
TGTGCCAGCAGTTACTCGAAAGTATGGGAAAAGGGCTACGAGCAGTACTTC | CASSYSKVWEKGYEQYF | TRBV6-5 | 17 | . | many | TRBJ2-7
TGTGCCAGCACCCCTGGGCAGCTACACACTGAAGCTTTCTTT | CASTPGQLHTEAFF | TRBV9 | 14 | . | many | TRBJ1-1
TGCGCCAGCAGCTTGCGCGGGACCGGGGCCTTATACAATGAGCAGTTCTTC | CASSLRGTGALYNEQFF | TRBV5-1 | 17 | . | once | TRBJ2-1
TGTGCCAGCAGCCAAGATCAGGCCGGGTTCTTCAAAGAGACCCAGTACTTC | CASSQDQAGFFKETQYF | TRBV3-1 | 17 | . | few | TRBJ2-5